The rows below give T cell receptor beta chains drawn from one sample of a study of post-analysis software for immune sequencing data. TCRdb used MiXCR to reprocess the PCR reads, holding one entry per CDR3 protein. The data contain hundreds of thousands of distinct CDR3 sequences, less than 35% of them singletons. Sample: blood. Receptors originate from a girl under 18 with multiple sclerosis. Each CDR3 is given with its conserved first and last residue. The order of the fields is V gene, CDR3 length, CDR3 protein.

>TRBV7-2|13
CASSDRSADTQYF
>TRBV20-1|15
CSAREWSKSRYEQYF
>TRBV18|17
CASSAKFSGAGANVLTF
>TRBV11-2|16
CASSSVRGQGNYGYTF
>TRBV24-1|17
CATSEHPGVGGIETQYF
>TRBV20-1|15
CSARPLAGIQETQYF
>TRBV6-2/TRBV6-3|15
CASSYDEASTDTQYF
>TRBV5-6|14
CASSQGQSKNIQYF
>TRBV20-1|15
CSVGDETATNEKLFF
>TRBV21-1|14
CASSKPTRPRVPYF
>TRBV5-1|12
CASSQLGGEQYF
>TRBV7-9|14
CASRRTGGQETQYF
>TRBV5-1|14
CASSLNRGSGELFF
>TRBV27|14
CASSHRDSADTQYF
>TRBV20-1|15
CSARLPAGGSYEQYF
>TRBV20-1|14
CSARDGLGTDTQYF
>TRBV7-2|16
CASSLVGTSGSVEQFF
>TRBV5-5|16
CASSLPTGTEKNIQYF
>TRBV20-1|14
CSARDSYGNTEAFF
>TRBV5-1|14
CASSSDGAGGTQYF
>TRBV28|13
CASNSLGGYEQYF
>TRBV20-1|14
CSAGRTITRHEQFF
>TRBV6-5|13
CASNDGFNQPQHF
>TRBV20-1|15
CSAKLREGSSYEQYF
>TRBV4-1|14
CASSQDTGYYGYTF
>TRBV12-3/TRBV12-4|15
CASSFYQRSYNEQFF
>TRBV28|15
CASQQFGWGSDEQFF
>TRBV5-5|14
CASILDTSTDTQYF
>TRBV20-1|14
CSAPLLGLQETQYF
>TRBV25-1|15
CASSESLASGETQYF
>TRBV10-3|15
CAISESARSPDTQYF
>TRBV6-2/TRBV6-3|14
CATKRAGEYNEQFF
>TRBV11-2|16
CASSLSGFGYTDTQYF
>TRBV7-2|18
CASSLRLGGRAFIDEQFF
>TRBV5-1|14
CASSLGSWANEQFF
>TRBV5-1|17
CASSSPPGTPITDTQYF
>TRBV5-1|14
CASSLVGETDTQYF
>TRBV7-2|13
CASSPSPGTEAFF
>TRBV7-2|15
CASSSRIYDGYGYTF
>TRBV9|16
CASSVAGTGGTDTQYF
>TRBV10-3|16
CAISERGTSGGQEQFF
>TRBV29-1|13
CSVGASRNYEQFF
>TRBV6-5|14
CASRPPGLYNEQFF
>TRBV7-8|20
CASSLAPYKTQGRGMKTQYF
>TRBV29-1|13
CSVRGTADQPQHF
>TRBV6-5|16
CASSQPGQGAAGELFF
>TRBV27|15
CASSPRRGVIYEQYF